The source of this TCR beta chain is a study of human T cells and chemical hapten exposure. Background on the study: The upper back received 0.01% DPC by patch testing, with results read at 6 days. Findings of the study overall: It was expanded TCRs that formed significantly more large CDR3 similarity clusters than controls did.

Individual cDNA molecules (in the library) carried attached unique molecular identifiers. MiXCR, applied by TCRdb to the RACE reads, yields one record per CDR3 protein. The table includes about 77,000 distinct CDR3 sequences, 13% to 15% detected once. Germline CDR1 is KGHSH and CDR2 is LQKENI. Trimming cost V 3 bases and J 5 bases; bases outside gene matches: 3. This CDR3 is built from 15 residues. The time point here: pre-sensitization, week 0. Treatment defined: therapeutic diphenylcyclopropenone sensitization with weekly scalp DPC. With regard to this clonotype: Antigen unknown.

This TCR was sampled from a woman aged 45-59 years with alopecia areata. Some clones in this sample may be carry-over from other donors' samples. The V gene is TRBV18, the J gene TRBJ2-1; 11 nucleotides line up with TRBD2. The sample was whole blood, taken in connection with sensitization to the hapten diphenylcyclopropenone (DPC). CDR3 in amino acids: CASSPTGLADNEQFF. CDR3 DNA sequence: TGTGCCAGCTCACCGACGGGACTAGCGGACAATGAGCAGTTCTTC.